This TCR beta chain was obtained from a study of blood T cell repertoires in COVID-19. On the study more broadly: Italy, Spain and the United States were the sources of the convalescent and acute COVID-19 samples.

Here immunoSEQ multiplex PCR was the method, and the copy in TCRdb shows in-frame clones only, minus some. The table lists about 210,000 clones, about 86% of them singletons. Germline V gives CDR1 LNHDA, CDR2 SQIVND (reference sequence). The CDR3 has 13 residues. Trimming took 0 bases from V and 5 from J, leaving 7 bases between them. This clonotype was obtained from a man between 60 and 75 years old who had recovered from COVID-19. The rearrangement joins TRBV19 to TRBJ1-1, with D uncertain. Sequencing was carried out using peripheral blood. The CDR3 DNA reads as TGTGCCAGTAGTATAGAGAGGAGGACTGAAGCTTTCTTT. Protein product: CASSIERRTEAFF.